These T cell receptor beta chains were read from a single sample in a study of T cells in Graves' hyperthyroidism and ophthalmopathy. One entry per CDR3 protein, called by TCRdb with MiXCR from the multiplex PCR reads. The sample records about 500,000 distinct CDR3 sequences, around 17% being singletons. Sequencing was performed on blood. The source of these receptors is a woman aged 18-29 years with Graves' hyperthyroidism. Both conserved end residues are part of each CDR3. The order of the fields is V gene, clone size, D gene, J gene, CDR3 DNA, CDR3 protein. D genes are given only for firm matches. Clone size appears in some rows only: once, few, many, or a class for an expanded clone.

>TRBV10-3|few|.|TRBJ2-3
TGTGCCATCAGTGAAGGACTCACAGATACGCAGTATTTT
CAISEGLTDTQYF
>TRBV7-6|.|.|TRBJ2-3
TGTGCCAGCAGTAGGACCCCGGGAGAACCAGATACGCAGTATTTT
CASSRTPGEPDTQYF
>TRBV6-1|many|TRBD1|TRBJ2-1
TGTGCCAGCAGTTACCGCGGACAGGGTACCCCCAATGAGCAGTTCTTC
CASSYRGQGTPNEQFF
>TRBV12-3/TRBV12-4|.|TRBD2|TRBJ2-2
TGTGCCAGCGCAGAGCGGGAGACCGGCGGGGAGCTGTTTTTT
CASAERETGGELFF
>TRBV7-9|many|.|TRBJ1-1
TGTGCCAGCAGCTTAAGGGGCAGCACTGAAGCTTTCTTT
CASSLRGSTEAFF
>TRBV28|once|.|TRBJ1-2
TGTGCCGGCAGCTATCCTAGGGGGGACACCAAAAACTATGGCTACACCTTC
CAGSYPRGDTKNYGYTF
>TRBV11-1|many|.|TRBJ1-6
TGTGCCAGCAGCCCCCGGAGATCACCCCTCCACTTT
CASSPRRSPLHF
>TRBV6-2/TRBV6-3|many|TRBD1|TRBJ1-5
TGTGCCAGCAGGCCCGGGACAGGGAAAAATCAGCCCCAGCATTTT
CASRPGTGKNQPQHF
>TRBV18|few|.|TRBJ2-3
TGTGCCAGCTCAAAACGACAGTTGTCAACAGATACGCAGTATTTT
CASSKRQLSTDTQYF
>TRBV12-3/TRBV12-4|many|TRBD2|TRBJ2-2
TGTGCCAGCAGACGGGGGGGTACCGGGGAGCTGTTTTTT
CASRRGGTGELFF
>TRBV20-1|.|.|TRBJ2-1
TGCAGTGCTAGCGGGAGCTACAATGAGCAGTTCTTC
CSASGSYNEQFF
>TRBV2|many|.|TRBJ1-1
TGTGCCAGCAGTAAGACGGAGAACACTGAAGCTTTCTTT
CASSKTENTEAFF
>TRBV30|many|.|TRBJ2-1
TGTGCCTGGAGCCCCAAGGGGCGGGATGAGCAGTTCTTC
CAWSPKGRDEQFF
>TRBV6-1|few|.|TRBJ2-1
TGTGCCAGCGGAAGGGACTTCTCCTACAATGAGCAGTTCTTC
CASGRDFSYNEQFF
>TRBV11-2|.|.|TRBJ2-1
TGTGCCAGCAGCTTAGCCTCGGCAGGAAGCTCCTACAATGAGCAGTTCTTC
CASSLASAGSSYNEQFF
>TRBV6-1|few|.|TRBJ2-2
TGTGCCAGCAGTGAATTCGGACGGACCGGGGAGCTGTTTTTT
CASSEFGRTGELFF
>TRBV25-1|.|.|TRBJ2-3
TGTGCCAGCAGTGGTATGGGGATAGATACGCAGTATTTT
CASSGMGIDTQYF
>TRBV6-1|few|TRBD1|TRBJ1-5
TGTGCCAGCAAGGGGACAGGGGTTGATCAGCCCCAGCATTTT
CASKGTGVDQPQHF